Below are 13 T cell receptor beta chains sequenced from a single sample in a study of cytomegalovirus exposure and HLA in healthy donors. Assay used: immunoSEQ multiplex PCR; TCRdb lists only in-frame clones, some missing. The table records some 320,000 clones, about 85% of them present only once. Sequencing was carried out using PBMCs. Receptor source: a woman in her twenties or thirties in good health and CMV-seropositive.

The rearrangement links TRBV5-1 to TRBJ1-2; D unclear. This CDR3 spans 12 amino acids. Germline V gene data show CDR1 as SGHRS and CDR2 as YFSETQ. Trimming pared 0 bases from V and 6 bases from J, leaving 6 bases between. The CDR3 loop reads CASSLGQNGYTF. The CDR3, as DNA: TGCGCCAGCAGCTTGGGACAAAATGGCTACACCTTC.

This chain connects TRBV4-2 to TRBJ2-3; D ambiguous. The CDR3 sequence is 14 residues long. CDR1 is LGHNA and CDR2 is YNFKEQ in the germline V gene. The V and J ends lost 3 bases and 4 bases respectively, with 11 bases between them. The CDR3 loop reads CASSHESFADTQYF. In DNA, the CDR3 is TGTGCCAGCAGCCACGAGAGTTTCGCAGATACGCAGTATTTT.

V and J are TRBV29-1 and TRBJ1-2, with 12 bases lining up with TRBD1. The CDR3 covers 14 residues. Germline CDR1 reads SQVTM; CDR2 reads ANQGSEA. The DNA for the CDR3 is TGCAGTGCTGGGCCGGGACAGGGGGCTGGTGGCTACACCTTC. Protein: CSAGPGQGAGGYTF.

The chain links TRBV18 to TRBJ1-4; 7 nucleotides align to TRBD1. CDR1 and CDR2 (germline): KGHSH, LQKENI. J lost 7 bases, V lost 5 bases, and 4 bases had no gene match. This CDR3 is built from 13 residues. CDR3 residues: CASSSQGSEKLFF. The CDR3 DNA is TGTGCCAGCTCATCACAGGGGAGTGAAAAACTGTTTTTT.

The chain couples TRBV28 to TRBJ1-5; D not certain. CDR3 length: 14 residues. Germline-derived CDR1 and CDR2 are MDHEN and SYDVKM. Trimming shortened V by 5 bases and J by 0 bases, and 8 bases separated the two germline ends. This chain's CDR3 is CASSAYYSNQPQHF. In DNA form, the CDR3 reads TGTGCCAGCAGTGCATATTATAGCAATCAGCCCCAGCATTTT.

The gene calls are TRBV7-8 and TRBJ1-5; 9 nucleotides line up with TRBD1. J lost 6 bases, V lost 3 bases, and 6 bases had no gene match. The CDR3 consists of 15 residues. CDR1 and CDR2 (germline): SGHVS, FQNEAQ. As DNA, the CDR3 is TGTGCCAGCAGCTTGACCGGGACAGGGAGTCAGCCCCAGCATTTT. Its translation is CASSLTGTGSQPQHF. The whole variable domain, remainder taken from reference TRBV7-8 and TRBJ1-5, is GAGVSQSPRYKVAKRGQDVALRCDPISGHVSLFWYQQALGQGPEFLTYFQNEAQLDKSGLPSDRFFAERPEGSVSTLKIQRTQQEDSAVYLCASSLTGTGSQPQHFGDGTRLSIL.

The V call is TRBV9, the J call TRBJ1-1, with D perhaps TRBD1 (5 bases). This CDR3 contains 18 residues. The germline V gene has CDR1 SGDLS and CDR2 YYNGEE. V was shortened by 0 bases and J by 5 bases, with 23 bases between the two germline ends. The CDR3 DNA follows: TGTGCCAGCAGCGTAGCTCCTTTTGTCACAGGTGAGGGGACTGAAGCTTTCTTT. Translation: CASSVAPFVTGEGTEAFF.

The chain joins TRBV9 to TRBJ2-1; no clear D gene. CDR1 and CDR2 (germline): SGDLS, YYNGEE. V shed 0 bases and J shed 0 bases, with 7 bases lying between them. This CDR3 spans 15 amino acids. The CDR3 sequence: CASSVEADSYNEQFF. In nucleotides, the CDR3 is TGTGCCAGCAGCGTAGAGGCAGACTCCTACAATGAGCAGTTCTTC.

J is TRBJ1-5 and V is TRBV30; 11 nucleotides line up with TRBD1. Germline values: CDR1 GTSNPN, CDR2 SVGIG (reference sequence). The CDR3 sequence is 13 residues long. With 5 bases clipped from V and 4 bases from J, the junction kept 1 base outside the gene matches. CDR3 coding DNA: TGTGCCTGGGGGACAGGGGGGAATCAGCCCCAGCATTTT. This encodes CAWGTGGNQPQHF.

This chain joins TRBV6-1 and TRBJ1-4, with a tentative D call TRBD1 (5 bases). CDR1 and CDR2 from the germline V gene are MNHNS and SASEGT. V was cut by 4 bases and J by 6 bases, with 15 bases left in between. The CDR3 is 15 residues long. The CDR3 coding sequence is TGTGCCAGCAGTGTTACTCAGGGAAGGGATGAAAAACTGTTTTTT. Its protein product is CASSVTQGRDEKLFF.

The count of this clone is one. V gene TRBV7-3 combines with J gene TRBJ1-1, with 7 bases lining up with TRBD1. With V trimmed by 3 bases and J by 5 bases, 6 bases remained unmatched. CDR1 is SGHTA and CDR2 is FQGTGA in the germline V gene. The CDR3 is 14 amino acids. The chain's CDR3 is CASSLGDSGTEAFF. The CDR3 coding sequence is TGTGCCAGCAGCTTGGGGGACAGTGGAACTGAAGCTTTCTTT.

The V and J genes are TRBV4-1 and TRBJ2-7; weak D call: TRBD2 (6 bases). This CDR3 region has 16 residues. The germline V and J ends were trimmed by 1 base and 1 base, with 14 bases remaining between them. CDR1 is MGHRA, CDR2 YSYEKL, per germline. The CDR3 is CASSQVPRGGSYEQYF. CDR3 nucleotide sequence: TGCGCCAGCAGCCAAGTCCCCCGGGGAGGTTCCTACGAGCAGTACTTC.

The CDR3 here is CASSQGSRQGGRYEQYF. CDR3 nucleotides: TGCGCCAGCAGCCAGGGGTCCAGACAGGGGGGGCGCTACGAGCAGTACTTC. The chain links TRBV4-3 to TRBJ2-7; 9 positions agree with TRBD1. The CDR3 runs to 17 residues. In germline, CDR1 is LGHNA, CDR2 YSLEER. J was trimmed by 3 bases and V by 3 bases; bases with no gene match: 12.